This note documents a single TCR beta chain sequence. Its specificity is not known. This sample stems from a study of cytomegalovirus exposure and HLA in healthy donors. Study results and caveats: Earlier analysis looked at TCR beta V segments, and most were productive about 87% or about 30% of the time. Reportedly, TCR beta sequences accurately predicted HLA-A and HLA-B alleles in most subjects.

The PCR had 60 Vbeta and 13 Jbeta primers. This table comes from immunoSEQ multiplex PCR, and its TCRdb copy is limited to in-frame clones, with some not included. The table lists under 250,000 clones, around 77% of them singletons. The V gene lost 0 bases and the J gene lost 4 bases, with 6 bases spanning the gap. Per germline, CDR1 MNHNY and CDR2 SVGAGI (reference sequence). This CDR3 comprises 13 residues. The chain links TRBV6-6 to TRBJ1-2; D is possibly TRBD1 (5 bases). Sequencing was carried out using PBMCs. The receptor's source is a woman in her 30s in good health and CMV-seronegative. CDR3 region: CASSYSQGYGYTF. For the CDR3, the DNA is TGTGCCAGCAGTTACTCGCAGGGCTATGGCTACACCTTC.